These T cell receptor beta chains were read from a single sample in a study of identical twins. TCRdb re-called the 5' RACE reads through MiXCR, storing one row per CDR3 protein. The sample gives 210,000 or so distinct CDR3 sequences, less than 8% of which show up once; about 1.8% is in the top ten. This same sample was also taken into another study, of yellow fever vaccine responses in identical twins.

The source material was memory (CD45RO+) T cells sorted from blood. All receptors come from a woman between 18 and 29 years old in good health. Both conserved end residues are part of each CDR3. D genes are given only for firm matches. The size entry is marked missing in some rows and otherwise reads once, few, many or a size class.

J,length,V,D,size,DNA,CDR3
TRBJ2-5,14,TRBV9,TRBD2,few,TGTGCCAGCACCCCGGGGGGGGGCCAAGAGACCCAGTACTTC,CASTPGGGQETQYF
TRBJ1-6,14,TRBV12-3/TRBV12-4,-,few,TGTGCCAGCAGCCCAGAGGCAGCCACCGGAGCCCTCCACTTT,CASSPEAATGALHF
TRBJ2-7,15,TRBV6-1,TRBD2,few,TGTGCCAGCAGGCCCTCTCTAGCGGGAGGGCCTAGTGAGTACTTC,CASRPSLAGGPSEYF
TRBJ2-7,15,TRBV20-1,TRBD2,many,TGCAGTGCTCCGGTCGCCGCGGGAGGGCCCTACGAGCAGTACTTC,CSAPVAAGGPYEQYF
TRBJ2-1,16,TRBV4-2,TRBD2,few,TGTGCCAGCAGCCACGCTTTAGCGGGGGGGTTTAATGAGCAGTTCTTC,CASSHALAGGFNEQFF
TRBJ2-5,15,TRBV5-1,TRBD2,-,TGCGCCAGCAGCCCCCAGCGGGGCATGCAAGAGACCCAGTACTTC,CASSPQRGMQETQYF
TRBJ2-3,14,TRBV7-8,-,-,TGTGCCAGCAGCCCAGAAGTCCTACGGGATACGCAGTATTTT,CASSPEVLRDTQYF
TRBJ2-3,15,TRBV5-6,-,few,TGTGCCAGCAGCAAGGGACTGGTTAGCACAGATACGCAGTATTTT,CASSKGLVSTDTQYF
TRBJ2-5,15,TRBV11-2,-,-,TGTGCCAGCAGCCCAGCCCGAGCTTACGAAGAGACCCAGTACTTC,CASSPARAYEETQYF
TRBJ1-1,14,TRBV7-9,-,few,TGTGCCAGCAGCCAGTCCCAGGGGTCAAGTGAAGCTTTCTTT,CASSQSQGSSEAFF
TRBJ1-2,12,TRBV12-3/TRBV12-4,-,many,TGTGCCAGCAGAGATAAAGGATATGGCTACACCTTC,CASRDKGYGYTF
TRBJ2-1,16,TRBV6-1,TRBD2,many,TGTGCCAGCAGGACGCAGCGGGGGGATTACTACAATGAGCAGTTCTTC,CASRTQRGDYYNEQFF
TRBJ1-5,12,TRBV15,-,-,TGTGCCACCAGCAGCGAGAATCAGCCCCAGCATTTT,CATSSENQPQHF
TRBJ2-7,15,TRBV12-3/TRBV12-4,TRBD2,many,TGTGCCAGCAGTCCCCCCCGGACTAGGACTTACGAGCAGTACTTC,CASSPPRTRTYEQYF
TRBJ1-1,14,TRBV6-5,-,many,TGTGCCAGCAGTTACGGGGCGGTTGGCACTGAAGCTTTCTTT,CASSYGAVGTEAFF
TRBJ1-1,15,TRBV3-1,-,many,TGTGCCAGCAGCCAAGATGGGTTGGCGAACACTGAAGCTTTCTTT,CASSQDGLANTEAFF
TRBJ2-1,16,TRBV27,-,-,TGTGCCAGCACTTATTCAAGGGGTGAGCGTAACAATGAGCAGTTCTTC,CASTYSRGERNNEQFF
TRBJ2-3,13,TRBV6-1,-,-,TGTGCCAGCAGCAGCGGACAGACCTTAGGGCAGTATTTT,CASSSGQTLGQYF
TRBJ2-5,15,TRBV20-1,-,few,TGCAGTGCTTTCGCGTCCGCAAGCTTTCAAGAGACCCAGTACTTC,CSAFASASFQETQYF
TRBJ1-2,13,TRBV7-2,-,many,TGTGCCAGCAGCTTAGGGGCTGGCTATGGCTACACCTTC,CASSLGAGYGYTF
TRBJ2-3,11,TRBV7-2,-,few,TGTGCCAGCAGCTCGCACGATACGCAGTATTTT,CASSSHDTQYF
TRBJ2-3,13,TRBV5-1,-,few,TGCGCCAGCAGCTATGGGGGCACAGATACGCAGTATTTT,CASSYGGTDTQYF
TRBJ2-7,14,TRBV18,-,-,TGTGCCAGCTCACCACAGGGGAATAGGTACGAGCAGTACTTC,CASSPQGNRYEQYF
TRBJ1-6,13,TRBV23-1,-,few,TGCGCCCGGGTCACCTCCTATAATTCACCCCTCCACTTT,CARVTSYNSPLHF
TRBJ2-3,14,TRBV28,TRBD2,-,TGTGCCAGCCAGGGACTACAAATCACAGATACGCAGTATTTT,CASQGLQITDTQYF
TRBJ1-6,16,TRBV6-5,TRBD1,-,TGTGCCAGCAGTTACAAACCGACAGGGTCTAATTCACCCCTCCACTTT,CASSYKPTGSNSPLHF
TRBJ1-3,17,TRBV9,TRBD1,-,TGTGCCAGCAGCGTAGATCCGGGACAGGGGGTTGAAAACACCATATATTTT,CASSVDPGQGVENTIYF
TRBJ2-2,16,TRBV5-1,-,-,TGCGCCAGCACCGGGGGAGCGGGCCTAAACACCGGGGAGCTGTTTTTT,CASTGGAGLNTGELFF
TRBJ1-4,16,TRBV25-1,TRBD1,-,TGTGCCAGCAGTGCCCGCGACAGGGCAAAAAGCGAAAAACTGTTTTTT,CASSARDRAKSEKLFF
TRBJ1-3,13,TRBV7-9,-,many,TGTGCCAGCAGCCAAAATATAGGCAACACCATATATTTT,CASSQNIGNTIYF
TRBJ2-7,16,TRBV6-1,TRBD2,few,TGTGCCAGCAGCCGGACTAGCGGGGGGCCATCCTACGAGCAGTACTTC,CASSRTSGGPSYEQYF
TRBJ2-5,15,TRBV20-1,-,many,TGCAGTGCTAGAGATGGGTTGGCCAGTGGGGAGACCCAGTACTTC,CSARDGLASGETQYF
TRBJ2-7,14,TRBV3-1,TRBD1,many,TGTGCCAGCAGCGACGACAGGGGCTCCTACGAGCAGTACTTC,CASSDDRGSYEQYF